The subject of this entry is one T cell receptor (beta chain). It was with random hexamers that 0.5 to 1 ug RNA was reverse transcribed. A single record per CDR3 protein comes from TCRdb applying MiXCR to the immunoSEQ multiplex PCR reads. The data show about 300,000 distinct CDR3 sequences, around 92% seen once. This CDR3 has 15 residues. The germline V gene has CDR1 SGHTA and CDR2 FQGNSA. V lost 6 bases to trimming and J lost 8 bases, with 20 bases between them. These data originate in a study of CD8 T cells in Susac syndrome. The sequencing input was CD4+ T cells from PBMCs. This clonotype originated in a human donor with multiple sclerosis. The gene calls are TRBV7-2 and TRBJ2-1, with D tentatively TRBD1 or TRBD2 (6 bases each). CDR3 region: CASRGGGSVSYEQFF. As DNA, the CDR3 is TGTGCCAGCAGAGGAGGGGGGAGTGTGTCTTATGAGCAGTTCTTC.